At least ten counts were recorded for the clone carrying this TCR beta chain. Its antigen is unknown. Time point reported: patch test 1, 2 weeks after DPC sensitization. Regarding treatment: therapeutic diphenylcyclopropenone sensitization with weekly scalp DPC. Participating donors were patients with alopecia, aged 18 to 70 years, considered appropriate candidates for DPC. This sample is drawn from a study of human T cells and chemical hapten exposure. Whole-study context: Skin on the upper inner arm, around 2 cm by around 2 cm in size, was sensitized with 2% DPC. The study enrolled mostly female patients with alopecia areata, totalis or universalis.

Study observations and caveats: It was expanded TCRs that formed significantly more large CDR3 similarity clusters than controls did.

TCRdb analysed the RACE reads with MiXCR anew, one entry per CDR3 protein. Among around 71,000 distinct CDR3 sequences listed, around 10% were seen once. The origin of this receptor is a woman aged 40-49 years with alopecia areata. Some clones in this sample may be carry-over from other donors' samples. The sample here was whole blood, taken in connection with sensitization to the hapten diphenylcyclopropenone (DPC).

The CDR3 DNA reads as TGCGCCAGCAGCTTAACCGGGACTGGCTACAATGAGCAGTTCTTC. This encodes CASSLTGTGYNEQFF. The J gene is TRBJ2-1, the V gene TRBV5-1; D might be TRBD2 (6 bases). With 2 bases removed from V and 3 bases from J, the gap between germline ends came to 12 bases. The CDR3 length is 15 residues. Germline loops: CDR1 SGHRS, CDR2 YFSETQ.